This section outlines one TCR beta chain sequence together with its context. Generated by immunoSEQ multiplex PCR, the TCRdb table keeps only in-frame clones and is missing some. The sample includes around 2,000,000 clones, just over 90% seen only once; the top ten take 1.5% to 2%. This record comes from a study of shared clonotypes between healthy human individuals. The CDR3 is made up of 17 amino acids. CDR1 and CDR2 (germline): WNHNN, SYGVQD (reference sequence). The J segment lost 0 bases and the V segment lost 4 bases, leaving 8 bases of the junction unmatched. Only CD45RO-negative cells positively selected for CCR7 counted as naive CD8 cells, so terminally differentiated effector memory CD45RA+ cells were excluded.

This chain joins TRBV10-1 and TRBJ2-1; 8 bases are shared with TRBD1. The receptor comes from a man aged 18 to 29 in good health. Some clones in this sample may be carry-over from other donors' samples. Sequenced sample: naive CD8+ T cells from PBMCs. CDR3 sequence: CASSGQTGAGSYNEQFF. Here the CDR3 DNA reads TGCGCCAGCAGTGGTCAGACAGGGGCGGGCTCCTACAATGAGCAGTTCTTC.